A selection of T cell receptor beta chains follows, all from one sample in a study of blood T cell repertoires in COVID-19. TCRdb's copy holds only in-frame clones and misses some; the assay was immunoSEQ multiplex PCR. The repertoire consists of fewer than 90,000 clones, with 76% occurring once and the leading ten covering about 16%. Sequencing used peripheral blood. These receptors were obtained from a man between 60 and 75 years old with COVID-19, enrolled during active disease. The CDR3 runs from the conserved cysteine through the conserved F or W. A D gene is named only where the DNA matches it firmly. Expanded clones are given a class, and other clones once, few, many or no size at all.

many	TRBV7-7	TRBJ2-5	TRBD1	CASSSLGQEQETQYF	TGTGCCAGCAGCTCATTAGGACAGGAGCAAGAGACCCAGTACTTC
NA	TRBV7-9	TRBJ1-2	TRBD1	CASSTRDRQRYGYTF	TGTGCCAGCAGCACTAGGGACAGGCAGAGATATGGCTACACCTTC
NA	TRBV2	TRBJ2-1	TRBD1	CASSKDRGDEQFF	TGTGCCAGCAGTAAGGACAGGGGTGATGAGCAGTTCTTC
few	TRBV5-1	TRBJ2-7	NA	CASSLSAGSSYEQYF	TGCGCCAGCAGCTTGTCAGCCGGGAGCTCCTACGAGCAGTACTTC
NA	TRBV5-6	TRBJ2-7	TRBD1	CASSPGTASYEQYF	TGTGCCAGCAGCCCCGGGACAGCCTCCTACGAGCAGTACTTC
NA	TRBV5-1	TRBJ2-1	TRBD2	CASSLQGGSYNEQFF	TGCGCCAGCAGCCTCCAGGGAGGGTCCTACAATGAGCAGTTCTTC
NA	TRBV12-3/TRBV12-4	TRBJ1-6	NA	CASRRGASGPLHF	TGTGCCAGCAGACGCGGGGCTTCGGGACCCCTCCACTTT
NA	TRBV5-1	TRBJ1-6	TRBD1	CASSPYPLTGDSSYNSPLHF	TGCGCCAGCAGCCCCTATCCTCTTACAGGGGATAGCTCCTATAATTCACCCCTCCACTTT
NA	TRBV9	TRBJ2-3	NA	CASSSQLADTQYF	TGTGCCAGCAGTTCCCAGCTAGCAGATACGCAGTATTTT
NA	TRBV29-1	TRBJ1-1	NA	CSAPTGLSEVGAFF	TGCAGCGCCCCAACTGGCCTCTCGGAGGTAGGAGCTTTCTTT
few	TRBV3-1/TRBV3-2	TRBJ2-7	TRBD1	CASSLGTDSYEQYF	TGTGCCAGCAGCCTGGGGACAGACTCCTACGAGCAGTACTTC
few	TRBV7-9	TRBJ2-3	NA	CASSSGTDTQYF	TGTGCCAGCAGCTCCGGCACAGATACGCAGTATTTT
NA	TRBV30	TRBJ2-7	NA	CAGTNYANTYEQYF	TGTGCCGGCACAAACTACGCCAATACCTACGAGCAGTACTTC
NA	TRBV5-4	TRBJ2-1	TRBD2	CASSLGSGRSYNEQFF	TGTGCCAGCAGCTTGGGTAGCGGGAGGTCCTACAATGAGCAGTTCTTC
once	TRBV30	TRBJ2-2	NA	CAWRKRQRNTGELFF	TGTGCCTGGAGAAAGAGGCAGAGGAACACCGGGGAGCTGTTTTTT
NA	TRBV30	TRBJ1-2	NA	CAWSMGHYGYTF	TGTGCCTGGAGTATGGGCCACTATGGCTACACCTTC
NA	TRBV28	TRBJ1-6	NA	CASSLRGRGSPLHF	TGTGCCAGCTCCCTTAGGGGCAGGGGTTCACCCCTCCACTTT
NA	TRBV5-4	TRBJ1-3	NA	CASSPPGSSGNTIYF	TGTGCCAGCAGCCCGCCCGGGAGCTCTGGAAACACCATATATTTT